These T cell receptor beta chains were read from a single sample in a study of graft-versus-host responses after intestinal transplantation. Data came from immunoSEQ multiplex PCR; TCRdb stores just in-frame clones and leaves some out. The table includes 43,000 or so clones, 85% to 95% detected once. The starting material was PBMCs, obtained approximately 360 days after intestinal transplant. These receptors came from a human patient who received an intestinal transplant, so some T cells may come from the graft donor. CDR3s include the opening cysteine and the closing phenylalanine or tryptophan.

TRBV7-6	CASSPTGPGLAGGRVETQYF
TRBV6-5	CASGPGQGSTQPQHF
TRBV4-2	CASSQERRGNSPLHF
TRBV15	CATSIISPGETQYF
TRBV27	CASSLHSQGAEKETQYF
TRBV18	CASSPPGTGRYEQYF
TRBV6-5	CASSYSGRTQETQYF
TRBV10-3	CASSYNRAHQPQHF
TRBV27	CASSPGTAYEQYF
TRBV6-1	CASSTSENYGYTF
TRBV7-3	CASSLAGQGYEQYF
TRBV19	CASSGSSSGGADTQYF
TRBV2	CASSENAGVFYEQYF
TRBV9	CASSAQERETQYF
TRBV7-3	CASSLLAGYEQYF
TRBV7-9	CASSSTRGNTEAFF
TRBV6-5	CASSVGKGDSPLHF
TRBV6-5	CASRRGDYEQYF
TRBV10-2	CASSVTGVYNEQFF